This entry is about one T cell receptor beta chain. This sample is part of a study of OX40 agonist ivuxolimab in advanced cancers. Some clones are missing from TCRdb's copy, which holds only in-frame ones; the method was immunoSEQ multiplex PCR. The sample lists about 20,000 clones, 80% to 90% occurring once. The CDR3 runs to 16 residues. V dropped 4 bases and J dropped 5; count of bases not matched to a gene: 5. Germline V gene lookup returns CDR1 KGHSH and CDR2 LQKENI. The rearrangement links TRBV18 to TRBJ2-2, with 12 bases matching TRBD1. This sequence was found in an adult with an advanced solid tumor such as melanoma, head and neck, liver or kidney cancer. This specimen was CD4+ or CD8+ T cells sorted from blood, taken in a trial of the OX40 agonist ivuxolimab. The CDR3 coding sequence is TGTGCCAGCTCACGACCGGGACAGGGGGCGACCGGGGAGCTGTTTTTT. Translation gives CASSRPGQGATGELFF.